One sample yielded the 30 T cell receptor beta chains listed below, sequenced in a study of blood T cells in healthy people across ages. A second PCR of 7 to 11 cycles used a sample-barcoded 5' primer and a J-beta primer mix. From the 5' RACE reads, TCRdb called clonotypes with MiXCR, one entry per CDR3 protein. The sample yields more than 900,000 distinct CDR3 sequences, about 28% seen once. Separately, the same data were catalogued under a study of T cells of mothers and their children.

The sample taken for sequencing was blood. The receptor source for this set is a woman in her 40s in good health.

This clonotype has ten or more counts. The chain uses TRBV9 and TRBJ2-7; possible D gene TRBD1, 8 bases. The germline V gene encodes CDR1 SGDLS and CDR2 YYNGEE. The V and J ends lost 4 bases and 3 bases respectively, with 17 bases between them. This CDR3 is built from 15 residues. The CDR3 spells CASSPTGGGNYEQYF. For the CDR3, the DNA is TGTGCCAGCAGCCCCACAGGGGGGGGAAACTACGAGCAGTACTTC.

CDR3 nucleotide sequence: TGTGCCAGCAGCAGAGACAGCGCTGAACAGACCCAGTACTTC. Translated, it gives CASSRDSAEQTQYF. V is TRBV2 and J is TRBJ2-5; tentatively, D is TRBD1 (5 bases). The germline gives CDR1 SNHLY, CDR2 FYNNEI. V was clipped by 6 bases and J by 6 bases, with 17 bases between them. The CDR3 runs 14 residues.

About this clonotype itself: This clone may be a read error of a much larger clone one base away. The rearrangement uses TRBV7-3 and TRBJ2-3; TRBD1 is a possible D gene (6 bases). The germline V gene has CDR1 SGHTA and CDR2 FQGTGA. The CDR3 runs to 14 residues. CDR3 sequence reads: CARSFDRYTDTQYF. CDR3 in DNA: TGTGCCCGCAGCTTCGACAGGTACACAGATACGCAGTATTTT.

The chain employs TRBV12-3 or TRBV12-4 and TRBJ2-1; D could derive from TRBD1 or TRBD2 (5 bases each). This CDR3 has 17 residues. V lost 5 bases to trimming and J lost 0 bases, with 17 bases between them. The CDR3 nucleotides read TGTGCCAGCAGTGCCCCCCGGGGCGAGAGCTCCTACAATGAGCAGTTCTTC. Protein product: CASSAPRGESSYNEQFF.

Ten or more counts support this clonotype. The V call is TRBV7-9, the J call TRBJ2-6; D remains ambiguous. CDR3 length equals 16 residues. Germline V gene sequence: CDR1 SEHNR, CDR2 FQNEAQ (reference sequence). V was shortened by 5 bases and J by 0 bases, with 11 bases between the two germline ends. The CDR3 bases are TGTGCCAGCAGCCCGCCGGGCAGCTCTGGGGCCAACGTCCTGACTTTC. Protein: CASSPPGSSGANVLTF.

This clonotype was counted many times. The V gene is TRBV20-1, the J gene TRBJ2-5, with 8 nucleotides matching TRBD2. V lost 3 bases to trimming and J lost 4 bases; unmatched junction nucleotides: 4. CDR1 is DFQATT, CDR2 SNEGSKA, per germline (reference sequence). The CDR3 covers 13 residues. This CDR3 is CSARNAGGETQYF. The CDR3 region has the DNA TGCAGTGCTAGGAACGCGGGAGGAGAGACCCAGTACTTC.

Comments on this clonotype: This clone may be a read error of a much larger clone one base away. This chain connects TRBV7-8 to TRBJ2-4; 11 nucleotides match TRBD2. The J call could be wrong; TRBJ2-7 is a better fit for the DNA end. Germline V gives CDR1 SGHVS, CDR2 FQNEAQ. CDR3 length: 16 amino acids. The chain's CDR3 is CASSLRSGLAGYEQYF. The CDR3 DNA follows: TGTGCCAGCAGCTTAAGGTCCGGACTAGCGGGCTACGAGCAGTACTTC.

With respect to this clonotype: A read error may explain this, as a much larger clone is one base away. The chain carries TRBV18 and TRBJ2-1; the D is unclear. Per germline, CDR1 KGHSH and CDR2 LQKENI. The CDR3 runs to 15 residues. The V gene lost 2 bases and the J gene lost 10 bases, with 18 bases spanning the gap. CDR3: CASSPRLGFAHEQFF. CDR3 nucleotides: TGTGCCAGCTCACCAAGGTTAGGATTCGCCCACGAGCAGTTCTTC.

This clonotype occurred a few times. The genes are TRBV12-3 or TRBV12-4 and TRBJ2-6, with 8 bases matching TRBD1. This CDR3 is built from 18 residues. The junction had 7 bases not matched to a gene; V was cut back by 3 bases and J by 0 bases. DNA for the CDR3: TGTGCCAGCAGTTTTCGAGGCAGGGGGCTCTCTGGGGCCAACGTCCTGACTTTC. Translated: CASSFRGRGLSGANVLTF.

Notes on this clonotype: A much larger clone sits a single nucleotide away, making a read error possible. The rearrangement joins TRBV20-1 to TRBJ2-6; the D gene is possibly TRBD1 (5 bases). This CDR3 contains 16 residues. Per the germline V gene, CDR1 is DFQATT and CDR2 is SNEGSKA (reference sequence). CDR3 loop: CSARTGRTSGANVRTF. For the CDR3, the DNA is TGCAGTGCTCGAACTGGACGTACCTCTGGGGCCAACGTCCGGACTTTC.

This clonotype appeared a few times. The chain is built from TRBV2 and TRBJ2-7; 11 nucleotides match TRBD1. Trimming removed 8 bases from V and 7 bases from J; junction bases left unmatched: 7. The CDR3 is made up of 13 amino acids. The germline gives CDR1 SNHLY, CDR2 FYNNEI. The CDR3 loop is CASLGQGAREQYF. The CDR3 bases are TGTGCCAGCCTAGGACAGGGGGCTCGTGAGCAGTACTTC.

This clonotype was recorded many times. The chain joins TRBV5-1 to TRBJ2-5; possibly TRBD1 or TRBD2 for D (6 bases each). Germline lookup yields CDR1 SGHRS and CDR2 YFSETQ. There are 15 residues in the CDR3. Trimming removed 4 bases at V and 5 bases at J, with 18 bases between. CDR3: CASSLEWGARETQYF. In nucleotides, the CDR3 is TGCGCCAGCAGCCTCGAGTGGGGGGCACGGGAGACCCAGTACTTC.

In its sample, this clonotype was seen a few times. The V call is TRBV29-1, the J call TRBJ2-4; TRBD2 agrees at 8 bases. Trimming cost V 8 bases and J 13 bases; bases outside gene matches: 16. Germline assignment: CDR1 SQVTM and CDR2 ANQGSEA. The CDR3 extends over 13 amino acids. The CDR3 nucleotides are TGCAGCATCACTAGCGGTAATTGGGGTGAGCAGTACTTC. This codes for CSITSGNWGEQYF.

This clonotype was counted ten times or more. The chain links TRBV20-1 to TRBJ2-6, with 7 bases aligning to TRBD1. The germline gives CDR1 DFQATT, CDR2 SNEGSKA (reference sequence). V gave up 3 bases and J gave up 4 bases; unmatched junction bases: 3. CDR3 length: 14 residues. The DNA for the CDR3 is TGCAGTGCTAGGACAGGGCTAGGGGCCAACGTCCTGACTTTC. Its protein product is CSARTGLGANVLTF.

V usage is TRBV13 and J usage is TRBJ1-2; no reliable D call. CDR3 length: 14 amino acids. V lost 5 bases to trimming and J lost 8 bases, with 18 bases between them. Germline CDR1 is PRHDT and CDR2 is FYEKMQ (reference sequence). DNA for the CDR3: TGTGCCAGCAGCCTCGAGGGTAGGGTAGGCGGCTACACCTTC. Translation: CASSLEGRVGGYTF.

The chain uses TRBV19 and TRBJ2-2; 9 bases map to TRBD1. Germline CDR1 reads LNHDA; CDR2 reads SQIVND (reference sequence). The V and J ends lost 9 bases and 7 bases, in that order; junction bases with no gene match: 6. This CDR3 is 13 amino acids long. Here the CDR3 DNA reads TGTGCCAGCGGAACAGGGGGCTACGGGGAGCTGTTTTTT. Residues: CASGTGGYGELFF.

This clonotype came up a few times. V is TRBV20-1 and J is TRBJ1-2; D gene ambiguous. CDR1 and CDR2 (germline): DFQATT, SNEGSKA (reference sequence). The V end was cut by 1 base, the J end by 4 bases, with 10 bases between. This CDR3 has 13 amino acids. CDR3 coding DNA: TGCAGTGCTAGAGTCGGAGTGGCCTATGGCTACACCTTC. Its translation: CSARVGVAYGYTF.

This chain joins TRBV7-3 and TRBJ1-1; D gene uncertain. This CDR3 has 15 amino acids. CDR1 and CDR2 from the germline V gene are SGHTA and FQGTGA. V was cut by 3 bases and J by 0 bases, with 11 bases left in between. Here the CDR3 DNA reads TGTGCCAGCAGCTTTAAGGGTCTCATGAACACTGAAGCTTTCTTT. It translates to CASSFKGLMNTEAFF.

This sequence joins TRBV13 and TRBJ2-7; no clear D gene. The V gene lost 5 bases and the J gene lost 3 bases, with 11 bases spanning the gap. The length of the CDR3 is 13 residues. Germline CDR1 is PRHDT and CDR2 is FYEKMQ (reference sequence). CDR3 nucleotides: TGTGCCAGCAGCCGTGGACGGTTCTACGAGCAGTACTTC. It is translated as CASSRGRFYEQYF.

This clonotype was seen at least ten times. This sequence joins TRBV2 and TRBJ1-2; D remains unclear. The ends were cut back, 7 bases at V and 5 bases at J, with 8 bases in the middle. The CDR3 consists of 11 residues. Germline CDR1 reads SNHLY; CDR2 reads FYNNEI. CDR3 amino acids: CASNTDYGYTF. The DNA for the CDR3 is TGTGCCAGCAACACAGATTATGGCTACACCTTC.

This clonotype has a count of ten or more. V usage is TRBV5-5 and J usage is TRBJ2-1, with TRBD2 as a possible D gene (6 bases). Trimming removed 7 bases from V and 2 bases from J, with 16 bases in between. The CDR3 has 15 residues. Looked up from germline, CDR1 is SGHKS and CDR2 is YYEKEE (reference sequence). The CDR3 nucleotides are TGTGCCAGCGGACCCCGGGAGCGAACCTACAATGAGCAGTTCTTC. Its translation is CASGPRERTYNEQFF.

Concerning this clonotype: This may be a read error, as it is one base from a much larger clone. This chain connects TRBV20-1 to TRBJ2-5; D is possibly TRBD1 (6 bases). Germline CDR1 and CDR2: DFQATT and SNEGSKA (reference sequence). Deletions cut 2 bases from V and 5 bases from J, with 18 bases between. The CDR3 runs to 15 residues. The CDR3 reads CSARNTGTGSETQYF. CDR3 sequence (DNA): TGCAGTGCTAGAAATACGGGAACAGGGTCGGAGACCCAGTACTTC.

This clonotype has just a few counts. The gene calls are TRBV20-1 and TRBJ1-1; D uncertain. Germline V gene sequence: CDR1 DFQATT, CDR2 SNEGSKA (reference sequence). Trimming took off 2 bases at V and 1 base at J, with 14 bases between the two ends. The CDR3 is 15 amino acids. CDR3 DNA: TGCAGTGCTAGAAGCGGCGGGCGTTGGAACACTGAAGCTTTCTTT. This codes for CSARSGGRWNTEAFF.

This clonotype was recorded at least ten times. The chain has TRBV9 and TRBJ2-7; D tentatively fits TRBD1 or TRBD2 (5 bases each). The CDR3 loop spans 16 amino acids. In germline, CDR1 is SGDLS, CDR2 YYNGEE. V was trimmed by 5 bases and J by 6 bases, leaving 24 bases between them. CDR3 DNA: TGTGCCAGCAGTCCCGGACGAGGGACCCTTTGGGGCGAGCAGTACTTC. It specifies CASSPGRGTLWGEQYF. The full variable domain, its missing parts supplied by reference TRBV9 and TRBJ2-7, is DSGVTQTPKHLITATGQRVTLRCSPRSGDLSVYWYQQSLDQGLQFLIQYYNGEERAKGNILERFSAQQFPDLHSELNLSSLELGDSALYFCASSPGRGTLWGEQYFGPGTRLTVT.

As for this clonotype: One end of the junction fails to match germline, which may point to a read error. This chain connects TRBV9 to TRBJ2-7, with D uncertain. Germline V lookup: CDR1 SGDLS, CDR2 YYNGEE. The CDR3 is 15 amino acids. The CDR3 coding sequence is TGTGCCGGCAGCGTTACGGCCGCTCCATCCTACGAGCAGTACTTC. Translation: CAGSVTAAPSYEQYF.

This clonotype has a handful of counts. The chain carries TRBV7-2 and TRBJ2-2, with 8 nucleotides matching TRBD1. Germline V gives CDR1 SGHTA, CDR2 FQGNSA. The CDR3 consists of 17 residues. Trimming cost V 4 bases and J 5 bases; bases outside gene matches: 12. CDR3 sequence: CASSSPSGGARTGELFF. The CDR3 DNA is TGTGCCAGCAGCTCACCATCAGGGGGCGCGCGGACCGGGGAGCTGTTTTTT.

V and J are TRBV24-1 and TRBJ1-5; D is undetermined. This CDR3 is built from 14 residues. CDR1 is KGHDR and CDR2 is SFDVKD in the germline V gene. V shed 5 bases and J shed 4 bases, with 11 bases lying between them. CDR3 sequence (DNA): TGTGCCACCAGTGGTCGAGGGCAGAATCAGCCCCAGCATTTT. Its translation is CATSGRGQNQPQHF.

This clonotype has at least ten counts. The chain recombines TRBV12-3 or TRBV12-4 with TRBJ2-3, with a tentative D call TRBD2 (5 bases). Trimming shortened V by 6 bases and J by 1 base, and 14 bases separated the two germline ends. CDR3 length: 15 residues. DNA of the CDR3: TGTGCCAGCAGCGGAGGCTTGGACGGCACAGATACGCAGTATTTT. This encodes CASSGGLDGTDTQYF.

The chain employs TRBV9 and TRBJ1-4; 12 bases map to TRBD1. CDR3 length: 18 residues. Germline trimming cut 0 bases from V and 4 bases from J; bases unmatched to any gene: 7. The germline gives CDR1 SGDLS, CDR2 YYNGEE. The CDR3 is CASSVGSGQGAYNEKLFF. CDR3 nucleotide sequence: TGTGCCAGCAGCGTAGGGTCGGGACAGGGGGCTTATAATGAAAAACTGTTTTTT.

The genes are TRBV3-1 and TRBJ2-3, with 9 bases that match TRBD2. The CDR3 has 17 residues. V lost 3 bases and J lost 5; bases outside the gene matches: 12. Germline V gene sequence: CDR1 LGHDT, CDR2 YNNKEL (reference sequence). CDR3 protein: CASSQLAGSGGGDTQYF. The CDR3 nucleotides read TGTGCCAGCAGCCAGCTAGCAGGTAGCGGGGGTGGAGATACGCAGTATTTT.